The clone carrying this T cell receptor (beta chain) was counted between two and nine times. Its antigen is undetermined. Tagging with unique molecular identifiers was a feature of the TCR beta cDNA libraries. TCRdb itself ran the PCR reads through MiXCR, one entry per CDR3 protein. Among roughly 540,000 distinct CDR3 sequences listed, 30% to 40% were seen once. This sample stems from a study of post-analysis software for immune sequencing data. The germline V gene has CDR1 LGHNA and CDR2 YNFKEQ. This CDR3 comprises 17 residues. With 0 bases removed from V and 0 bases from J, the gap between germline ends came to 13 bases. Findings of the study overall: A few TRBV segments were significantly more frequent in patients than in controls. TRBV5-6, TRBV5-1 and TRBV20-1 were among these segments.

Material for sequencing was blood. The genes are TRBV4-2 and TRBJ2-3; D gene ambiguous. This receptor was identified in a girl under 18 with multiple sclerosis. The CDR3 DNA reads TGTGCCAGCAGCCAAGATCTGGCGGAGACTAGCACAGATACGCAGTATTTT. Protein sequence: CASSQDLAETSTDTQYF.